This TCR beta chain was obtained from a study of monozygotic twins with inflammatory bowel disease. The length of the CDR3 is 15 residues. Findings and limits, study-wide: Distinction of different T cell subtypes was not possible.

As to this clonotype: Its antigen is still unknown.

TCRdb re-called the 5' RACE reads and gives one entry per CDR3 protein, without DNA. This table lists under 150,000 distinct CDR3 sequences. The specimen sequenced was blood. The rearrangement links TRBV12-3 or TRBV12-4 to TRBJ2-7; TCRdb's D gene call, TRBD2, goes unchecked for lack of DNA. The sequence was obtained from a human donor with ulcerative colitis or Crohn's disease, or a healthy co-twin of an affected twin (not recorded which). CDR3 protein: CASTSGLAGSYEQYF.